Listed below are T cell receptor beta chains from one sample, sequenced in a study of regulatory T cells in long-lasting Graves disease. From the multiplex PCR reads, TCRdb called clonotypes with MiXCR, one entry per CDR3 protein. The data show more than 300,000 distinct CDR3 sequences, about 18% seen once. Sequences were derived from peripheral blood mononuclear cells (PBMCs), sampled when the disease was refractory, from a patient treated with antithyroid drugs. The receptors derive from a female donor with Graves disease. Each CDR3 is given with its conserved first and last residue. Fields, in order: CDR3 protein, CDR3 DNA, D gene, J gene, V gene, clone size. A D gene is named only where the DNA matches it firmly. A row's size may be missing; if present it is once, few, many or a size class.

CDR3: CAWSDSITYEQYF
DNA: TGTGCCTGGAGTGATTCTATAACCTACGAGCAGTACTTC
D: NA
J: TRBJ2-7
V: TRBV30
size: few

CDR3: CASSKGQGIGGYTF
DNA: TGCGCCAGCAGCAAGGGACAGGGAATCGGTGGCTACACCTTC
D: TRBD1
J: TRBJ1-2
V: TRBV5-1
size: NA

CDR3: CASRRTVNTEAFF
DNA: TGTGCCAGCAGGCGGACGGTGAACACTGAAGCTTTCTTT
D: NA
J: TRBJ1-1
V: TRBV28
size: many

CDR3: CASSYARNYGYTF
DNA: TGTGCCAGCAGCTACGCCCGGAACTATGGCTACACCTTC
D: NA
J: TRBJ1-2
V: TRBV7-8
size: many

CDR3: CATSRERRQGVNTEAFF
DNA: TGTGCCACCAGCAGAGAACGTAGACAGGGGGTGAACACTGAAGCTTTCTTT
D: TRBD1
J: TRBJ1-1
V: TRBV15
size: NA

CDR3: CASSQDTATSGRTGELFF
DNA: TGCGCCAGCAGCCAAGATACAGCGACTAGCGGGAGAACCGGGGAGCTGTTTTTT
D: TRBD2
J: TRBJ2-2
V: TRBV4-1
size: few

CDR3: CATRQGDQPQHF
DNA: TGTGCCACAAGACAGGGGGATCAGCCCCAGCATTTT
D: TRBD1
J: TRBJ1-5
V: TRBV6-1
size: many

CDR3: CASSHTGLGNQPQHF
DNA: TGTGCCAGCAGTCATACAGGGTTGGGCAATCAGCCCCAGCATTTT
D: NA
J: TRBJ1-5
V: TRBV6-1
size: many

CDR3: CASSLSRGYTF
DNA: TGTGCCAGCAGCCTGAGCAGGGGCTACACCTTC
D: NA
J: TRBJ1-2
V: TRBV28
size: many

CDR3: CASSPSRPAVAFF
DNA: TGTGCCAGCAGCCCATCGCGCCCCGCTGTGGCTTTCTTT
D: NA
J: TRBJ1-1
V: TRBV7-3
size: many

CDR3: CASRTGTGNEKLFF
DNA: TGTGCCAGCAGAACCGGGACAGGGAACGAAAAACTGTTTTTT
D: TRBD1
J: TRBJ1-4
V: TRBV11-2
size: many

CDR3: CASSYTGNTIYF
DNA: TGTGCCAGCAGTTACACCGGAAACACCATATATTTT
D: NA
J: TRBJ1-3
V: TRBV6-5
size: NA

CDR3: CASSPSDFYGYTF
DNA: TGTGCCAGCAGCCCCTCCGACTTCTATGGCTACACCTTC
D: NA
J: TRBJ1-2
V: TRBV12-3/TRBV12-4
size: NA

CDR3: CSDATGWSRKGAGELFF
DNA: TGCAGCGACGCGACAGGGTGGAGTCGGAAGGGCGCCGGGGAGCTGTTTTTT
D: TRBD1
J: TRBJ2-2
V: TRBV29-1
size: NA

CDR3: CASSQKRGQGSYEQYF
DNA: TGTGCCAGCTCGCAAAAAAGGGGACAGGGGTCCTACGAGCAGTACTTC
D: TRBD1
J: TRBJ2-7
V: TRBV18
size: few

CDR3: CAWSGAGNFYEQYF
DNA: TGTGCCTGGAGTGGGGCAGGAAATTTCTACGAGCAGTACTTC
D: NA
J: TRBJ2-7
V: TRBV30
size: many

CDR3: CASSGEAGEQYF
DNA: TGTGCCAGCAGTGGAGAGGCAGGAGAGCAGTACTTC
D: NA
J: TRBJ2-7
V: TRBV2
size: NA

CDR3: CASSVYRNGYTF
DNA: TGTGCCAGTAGTGTGTACAGAAATGGCTACACCTTC
D: NA
J: TRBJ1-2
V: TRBV19
size: NA

CDR3: CASSPKTRQGDTQYF
DNA: TGTGCCAGCAGCCCAAAGACTCGCCAGGGAGATACGCAGTATTTT
D: NA
J: TRBJ2-3
V: TRBV7-9
size: few

CDR3: CSARNRANYGYTF
DNA: TGCAGTGCTAGAAACCGAGCTAACTATGGCTACACCTTC
D: NA
J: TRBJ1-2
V: TRBV20-1
size: many

CDR3: CASSPPTVREQYF
DNA: TGTGCCAGCAGCCCCCCGACGGTGCGGGAGCAGTACTTC
D: TRBD2
J: TRBJ2-5
V: TRBV5-5
size: few

CDR3: CASSLAGGGGETQYF
DNA: TGCGCCAGCAGCTTGGCCGGAGGGGGGGGCGAGACCCAGTACTTC
D: NA
J: TRBJ2-5
V: TRBV5-1
size: NA

CDR3: CASSPWAGELFF
DNA: TGTGCCAGCAGTCCTTGGGCCGGGGAGCTGTTTTTT
D: NA
J: TRBJ2-2
V: TRBV28
size: NA

CDR3: CASSGSGQGDYNEQFF
DNA: TGTGCCAGCAGTGGTTCGGGACAGGGTGATTACAATGAGCAGTTCTTC
D: TRBD1
J: TRBJ2-1
V: TRBV6-2/TRBV6-3
size: NA

CDR3: CASSLEVTGSSYEQYF
DNA: TGCGCCAGCAGCCTAGAAGTAACGGGGTCCTCCTACGAGCAGTACTTC
D: NA
J: TRBJ2-7
V: TRBV5-1
size: NA

CDR3: CASSLGRERNIQYF
DNA: TGTGCCAGCAGTTTAGGACGGGAGCGGAACATTCAGTACTTC
D: NA
J: TRBJ2-4
V: TRBV12-3/TRBV12-4
size: many

CDR3: CSVRTGGRASGGVHLEAQYF
DNA: TGCAGCGTCAGAACAGGGGGCCGCGCTAGCGGGGGGGTCCACCTCGAGGCCCAGTACTTC
D: TRBD2
J: TRBJ2-5
V: TRBV29-1
size: NA

CDR3: CASSLGGSNYGYTF
DNA: TGTGCCAGCAGTTTGGGGGGTAGTAACTATGGCTACACCTTC
D: NA
J: TRBJ1-2
V: TRBV5-1
size: many

CDR3: CSVEEVADYGYTF
DNA: TGCAGCGTTGAAGAGGTGGCAGACTATGGCTACACCTTC
D: NA
J: TRBJ1-2
V: TRBV29-1
size: many

CDR3: CASRTVPRASTDTQYF
DNA: TGCGCCAGCAGGACAGTCCCCAGGGCGAGCACAGATACGCAGTATTTT
D: NA
J: TRBJ2-3
V: TRBV4-1
size: NA

CDR3: CASSVSQGTNYGYTF
DNA: TGTGCCAGCAGCGTATCCCAGGGGACTAACTATGGCTACACCTTC
D: NA
J: TRBJ1-2
V: TRBV9
size: few

CDR3: CAWRGGANGYTF
DNA: TGTGCCTGGAGGGGGGGCGCGAATGGCTACACCTTC
D: NA
J: TRBJ1-2
V: TRBV30
size: many